This T cell receptor beta chain comes out of a study of human T cells and chemical hapten exposure. As for the study in general: Recorded diagnoses among the mostly female patients were alopecia areata, totalis or universalis.

Time point: patch test 1, 2 weeks after DPC sensitization. Treatment described: therapeutic diphenylcyclopropenone sensitization with weekly scalp DPC. This clonotype was detected ten times or more. Via MiXCR, TCRdb re-called the RACE reads, giving one row per CDR3 protein. Here the sample spans approximately 80,000 distinct CDR3 sequences, around 11% being singletons. Germline values: CDR1 SGHVS, CDR2 FNYEAQ. The V gene lost 1 base and the J gene lost 8 bases, with 14 bases spanning the gap. The CDR3 has 14 residues. The receptor was derived from a woman between 45 and 60 years old with alopecia areata. Some clones in this sample may be carry-over from other donors' samples. This chain links TRBV7-6 with TRBJ1-2; perhaps TRBD1 as D (6 bases). This material consisted of whole blood, taken in connection with sensitization to the hapten diphenylcyclopropenone (DPC). CDR3 nucleotide sequence: TGTGCCAGCAGCTTAGGGGGGGCAGGGACCGGCTACACCTTC. As protein: CASSLGGAGTGYTF.